These 8 T cell receptor beta chains came from one sample sequenced in a study of blood T cell repertoires in COVID-19. Produced via immunoSEQ multiplex PCR; TCRdb's table is partial and in-frame only. There are 220,000 or so clones in the sample; roughly 75% occur only once, and around 5.1% lies in the top ten. The source material was peripheral blood. These receptor sequences come from a woman between 70 and 85 years old with acute or convalescent COVID-19.

The chain couples TRBV4-2 to TRBJ2-7, with 9 bases identical to TRBD1. The CDR3 totals 19 residues. The germline V gene encodes CDR1 LGHNA and CDR2 YNFKEQ. The trim removed 4 bases at V and 0 bases at J, leaving 16 bases unmatched. The CDR3 nucleotides read TGTGCCAGCAGCCCCCGGACAGGGGTAATCATGGATTACTCCTACGAGCAGTACTTC. Translated, it gives CASSPRTGVIMDYSYEQYF.

The chain joins TRBV18 to TRBJ2-7; perhaps TRBD1 as D (5 bases). Trimming removed 4 bases at V and 5 bases at J, with 15 bases between. This CDR3 is 14 amino acids long. Per germline, CDR1 KGHSH and CDR2 LQKENI. The CDR3 region has the DNA TGTGCCAGCTCACGGACATCCCAACTGGACGAGCAGTACTTC. Translated, it gives CASSRTSQLDEQYF. Full variable domain (remainder filled in from reference TRBV18 and TRBJ2-7): NAGVMQNPRHLVRRRGQEARLRCSPMKGHSHVYWYRQLPEEGLKFMVYLQKENIIDESGMPKERFSAEFPKEGPSILRIQQVVRGDSAAYFCASSRTSQLDEQYFGPGTRLTVT.

This chain joins TRBV5-4 and TRBJ2-7; D gene ambiguous. Germline V gives CDR1 SGHNT, CDR2 YYREEE (reference sequence). This CDR3 region has 14 residues. Trimming took off 2 bases at V and 4 bases at J, with 13 bases between the two ends. CDR3: CASSFAPHLYEQYF. The CDR3 DNA is TGTGCCAGCAGCTTTGCCCCACATCTTTACGAGCAGTACTTC.

The chain joins TRBV9 to TRBJ2-5, with D perhaps TRBD1 (5 bases). Trimming took off 2 bases at V and 1 base at J, with 6 bases between the two ends. This CDR3 spans 13 amino acids. The germline V gene has CDR1 SGDLS and CDR2 YYNGEE. CDR3 DNA: TGTGCCAGCAGCGTTGACAGCCAAGAGACCCAGTACTTC. Its translation is CASSVDSQETQYF.

CDR3 nucleotide sequence: TGTGCCAGCAGCTTACGAGCGGGCTACGAGCAGTACTTC. Its protein is CASSLRAGYEQYF. The rearrangement joins TRBV7-2 to TRBJ2-7; maybe TRBD2 (6 bases). This CDR3 contains 13 residues. Trimming left V 2 bases short and J 3 bases short, with 8 bases between. CDR1 and CDR2 from the germline V gene are SGHTA and FQGNSA.

The rearrangement links TRBV27 to TRBJ2-7; TRBD2 matches 9 bases. Germline CDR1 and CDR2: MNHEY and SMNVEV (reference sequence). The CDR3 totals 15 residues. V lost 0 bases to trimming and J lost 3 bases; unmatched junction nucleotides: 3. The CDR3 region is CASSLSAGGIYEQYF. The CDR3 nucleotides read TGTGCCAGCAGTTTATCGGCGGGAGGGATCTACGAGCAGTACTTC.

This clone has a single count. The gene calls are TRBV19 and TRBJ2-3; TRBD2 agrees at 11 bases. V lost 1 base to trimming and J lost 0 bases; unmatched junction nucleotides: 6. The length of the CDR3 is 18 residues. The germline CDR1 and CDR2 sequences are LNHDA and SQIVND (reference sequence). DNA of the CDR3: TGTGCCAGTAGTATAGGGTGGACTAGCGGGTATAGCACAGATACGCAGTATTTT. It is translated as CASSIGWTSGYSTDTQYF.

The CDR3 here is CASSFIAGGGADTQYF. In DNA, the CDR3 is TGTGCCAGCAGCTTTATAGCGGGAGGAGGGGCAGATACGCAGTATTTT. This sequence joins TRBV7-9 and TRBJ2-3; 10 nucleotides align to TRBD2. J gave up 4 bases and V 3 bases, and 7 bases lay outside the gene matches. Germline CDR1 and CDR2: SEHNR and FQNEAQ (reference sequence). The CDR3 covers 16 residues.